The table lists the clone carrying this TCR beta chain with a few counts. Its antigen is undetermined. These data originate in a study of T-cell reconstitution after alpha-beta-depleted transplantation in children. Points from the study as a whole: Reportedly, roughly two months post-transplant, alpha-beta T cells arose from several hundred expanded graft clones. Recipient T cells and thymic progenitors that survived gave rise to the high TCRbeta diversity observed at day 60 in some patients. A year had passed since transplant, and T-cell counts and diversity by then came mostly from newly produced T cells.

Molecular barcoding with unique molecular identifiers was used for the TCRbeta library. TCRdb itself ran the PCR reads through MiXCR, one entry per CDR3 protein. This sample has 500,000 to 600,000 distinct CDR3 sequences, with about a quarter found just once. CDR1 and CDR2 (germline): DFQATT, SNEGSKA (reference sequence). The V end was cut by 4 bases, the J end by 6 bases, with 12 bases between. This CDR3 has 12 residues. The gene calls are TRBV20-1 and TRBJ1-1; D gene unclear. The sample in question was PBMCs, obtained before TCRalphabeta/CD19-depleted stem cell transplant. The sequence derives from a boy younger than two with Wiskott-Aldrich syndrome, due to receive a stem cell transplant. CDR3 amino acids: CSATPLGAEAFF. Written as DNA, the CDR3 is TGCAGTGCTACCCCCCTGGGCGCTGAAGCTTTCTTT.